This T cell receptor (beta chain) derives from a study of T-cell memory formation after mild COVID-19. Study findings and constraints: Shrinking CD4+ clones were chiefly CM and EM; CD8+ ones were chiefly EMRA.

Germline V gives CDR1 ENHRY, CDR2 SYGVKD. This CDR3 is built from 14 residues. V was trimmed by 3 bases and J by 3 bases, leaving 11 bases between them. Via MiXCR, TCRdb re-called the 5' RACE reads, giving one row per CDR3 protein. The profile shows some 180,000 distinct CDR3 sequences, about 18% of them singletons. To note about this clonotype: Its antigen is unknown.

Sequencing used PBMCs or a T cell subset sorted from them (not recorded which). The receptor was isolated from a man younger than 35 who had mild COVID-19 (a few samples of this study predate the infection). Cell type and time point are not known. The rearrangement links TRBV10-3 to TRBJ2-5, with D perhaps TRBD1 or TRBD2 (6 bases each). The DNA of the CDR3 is TGTGCCATCAGTGACCTAGGGGGGAAAGAGACCCAGTACTTC. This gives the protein CAISDLGGKETQYF.